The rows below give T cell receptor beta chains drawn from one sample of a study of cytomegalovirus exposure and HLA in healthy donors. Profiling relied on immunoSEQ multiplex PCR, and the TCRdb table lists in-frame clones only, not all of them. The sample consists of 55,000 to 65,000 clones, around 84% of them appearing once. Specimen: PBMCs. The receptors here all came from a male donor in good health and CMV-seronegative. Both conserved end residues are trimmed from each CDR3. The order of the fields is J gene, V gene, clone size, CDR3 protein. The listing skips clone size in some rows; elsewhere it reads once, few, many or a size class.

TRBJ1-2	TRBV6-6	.	ASSYSTGQKGYT
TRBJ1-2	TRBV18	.	ASSPDRESNYGYT
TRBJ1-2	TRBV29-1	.	SVEDGNYGYT
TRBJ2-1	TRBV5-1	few	ASSLGLAGANYNEQF
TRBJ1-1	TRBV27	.	ASSFRGAEAF
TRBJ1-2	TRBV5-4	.	ASSLQGAYGYT
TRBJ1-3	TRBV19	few	ASSILLQDPSGNTIY
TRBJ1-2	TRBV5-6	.	ASSPDRGRDYGYT
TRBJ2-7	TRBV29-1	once	SVEGQGYEQY
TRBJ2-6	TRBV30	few	AWRFLGANVLT
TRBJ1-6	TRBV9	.	ASSVEGAPYNSPLH
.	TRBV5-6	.	ASSSWGQGAWSYEQY
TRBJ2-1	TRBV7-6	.	ASSPLPGSYNEQF
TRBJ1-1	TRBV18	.	ASSPPWSNTEAF
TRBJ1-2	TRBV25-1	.	ASSAQGEVVYGYT
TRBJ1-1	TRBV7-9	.	ASSSGTLNTEAF
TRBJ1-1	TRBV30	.	AWSSLTGYTEAF
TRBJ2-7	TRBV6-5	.	ASSPGLAGGHEQY
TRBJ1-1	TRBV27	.	ASSFGQGLYAEAF
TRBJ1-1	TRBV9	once	ASNDRSYTEAF
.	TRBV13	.	ASSQTLDTAYEQY
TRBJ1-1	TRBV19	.	ASKGGGGTEAF
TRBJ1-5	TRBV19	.	ASSIAETVNYQPQH
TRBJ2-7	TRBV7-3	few	ASSTDRGEQY
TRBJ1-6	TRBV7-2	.	ASRLDTGGGSPLH
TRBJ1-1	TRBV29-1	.	SVITGGRATEAF
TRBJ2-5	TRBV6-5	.	ASRTSGGEEETQY
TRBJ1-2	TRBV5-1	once	ASSLPDRGIYGYT
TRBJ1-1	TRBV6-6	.	ASSYSLTPNTEAF
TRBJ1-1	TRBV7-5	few	ARSGPRLGGGVTEAF
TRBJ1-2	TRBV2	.	ASSERGGRGDYGYT
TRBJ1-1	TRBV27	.	ASSPKTGPTEAF
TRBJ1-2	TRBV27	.	ASSNRARDGYT
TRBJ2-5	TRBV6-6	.	ASSYSRETQY
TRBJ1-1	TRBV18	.	ASSPWTGQMNTEAF
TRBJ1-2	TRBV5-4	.	ASSLASGVYGYT
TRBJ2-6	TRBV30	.	AWSGGGSGANVLT
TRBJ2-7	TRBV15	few	ATGTRGEFYEQY
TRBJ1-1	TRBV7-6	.	ASSLTGIGTEAF
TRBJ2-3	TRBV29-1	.	SGLAGGPITDTQY
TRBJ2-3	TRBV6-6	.	ASSWGQGGTDTQY
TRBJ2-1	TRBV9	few	ASSPLGGSGALNYNEQF
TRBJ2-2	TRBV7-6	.	ASSLARQGSTGELL
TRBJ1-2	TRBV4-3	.	ASSSRAGYGYT